This TCR beta chain originates from a study of blood T cell repertoires in COVID-19. The germline CDR1 and CDR2 sequences are MNHEY and SMNVEV (reference sequence). The CDR3 sequence is 14 residues long. Trimming stripped 5 bases from V and 4 bases from J, with 14 bases between. Assay: immunoSEQ multiplex PCR; the TCRdb copy retains only in-frame clones and omits some. The sample carries 180,000 or so clones, about 84% recorded once. This chain links TRBV27 with TRBJ1-2, with D tentatively TRBD1 (5 bases). The TCR was taken from a man aged 35 to 55 with acute COVID-19. The specimen was PBMCs or T cells enriched from blood (not recorded which). CDR3 DNA: TGTGCCAGCAGTAGTCAAGGGGATAGCTATGGCTACACCTTC. Encoded protein: CASSSQGDSYGYTF.